Listed below are T cell receptor beta chains from one sample, sequenced in a study of Graves' ophthalmopathy and Graves' hyperthyroidism. TCRdb reanalysed the multiplex PCR reads using MiXCR and keeps one entry per CDR3 protein. The data contain 660,000 or so distinct CDR3 sequences, about two fifths of them singletons. The specimen was peripheral blood. Receptor source: an adult man with Graves' ophthalmopathy. Both conserved end residues are part of each CDR3. The D gene is left open where the match is weak. Not every row has a clone size; where given, it reads once, few, many or a size class.

TRBV2	NA	TRBJ1-5	many	CASSAREVLNQPQHF	TGTGCCAGCAGCGCCAGGGAGGTCCTCAATCAGCCCCAGCATTTT
TRBV9	NA	TRBJ2-2	few	CASSVGLARTGELFF	TGTGCCAGCAGCGTAGGTCTAGCGAGGACCGGGGAGCTGTTTTTT
TRBV7-9	NA	TRBJ1-6	NA	CASSRGPNSYKSPLHF	TGTGCCAGCAGTCGGGGGCCGAACTCCTATAAGTCACCCCTCCACTTT
TRBV9	NA	TRBJ1-5	NA	CASSPTYSNQPQHF	TGTGCCAGCAGCCCCACCTATAGCAATCAGCCCCAGCATTTT
TRBV19	NA	TRBJ1-5	many	CASRGFGNQPQHF	TGTGCCAGCAGGGGTTTCGGCAATCAGCCCCAGCATTTT
TRBV7-7	NA	TRBJ2-2	NA	CASSSNRGTGELFF	TGTGCTAGCAGCTCGAATAGGGGAACCGGGGAGCTGTTTTTT
TRBV20-1	NA	TRBJ1-5	NA	CSLWTGTEEYPQHF	TGCAGTTTATGGACCGGGACCGAAGAATACCCCCAGCATTTT
TRBV19	NA	TRBJ1-1	NA	CATDLGGPTEAFF	TGTGCCACCGACTTGGGCGGACCCACTGAAGCTTTCTTT
TRBV10-3	NA	TRBJ2-7	many	CAIRADREGYEQYF	TGTGCCATCAGAGCCGACCGGGAAGGCTACGAGCAGTACTTC
TRBV25-1	TRBD1	TRBJ1-5	once	CASSGTGNGQPQHF	TGTGCCAGCTCCGGGACAGGGAACGGGCAGCCCCAGCATTTT
TRBV29-1	NA	TRBJ1-2	many	CSVRDRDLNYGYTF	TGCAGCGTGAGGGACCGAGACCTCAACTATGGCTACACCTTC
TRBV2	NA	TRBJ2-5	NA	CASSKTTVSETQYF	TGTGCCAGCAGTAAAACGACAGTAAGCGAGACCCAGTACTTC
TRBV11-2	NA	TRBJ1-1	few	CASSPRDTNTEAFF	TGTGCCAGCAGCCCCCGGGACACGAACACTGAAGCTTTCTTT
TRBV7-3	NA	TRBJ1-1	many	CASSLTSSGPRLF	TGTGCCAGCAGCTTAACGTCGTCGGGGCCCCGGCTCTTT
TRBV7-8	NA	TRBJ2-3	few	CASSGRDFHTQYF	TGTGCCAGCAGCGGACGGGATTTTCACACGCAGTATTTT
TRBV4-1	NA	TRBJ1-1	many	CASSPTAMNTEAFF	TGCGCCAGCAGCCCGACAGCTATGAACACTGAAGCTTTCTTT
TRBV9	TRBD1	TRBJ1-1	few	CASSQEPSWRGTDTEAFF	TGTGCCAGCAGCCAAGAACCGTCGTGGAGGGGGACAGACACTGAAGCTTTCTTT
TRBV6-1	NA	TRBJ2-7	NA	CASRPRTHTEPPSYEQYF	TGTGCCAGCAGACCCCGGACACACACCGAACCCCCTTCCTACGAGCAGTACTTC
TRBV27	NA	TRBJ2-7	NA	CASSPPGRTSYEQYF	TGTGCCAGCAGTCCTCCGGGACGGACCTCCTACGAGCAGTACTTC
TRBV7-8	NA	TRBJ2-2	many	CASSLAVTSPNTGELFF	TGTGCCAGCAGCTTAGCGGTAACCTCCCCGAACACCGGGGAGCTGTTTTTT
TRBV24-1	NA	TRBJ2-6	once	CATSGGGRTEAF	TGTGCCACCAGTGGGGGGGGCCGAACTGAAGCTTTC
TRBV10-3	NA	TRBJ1-5	NA	CASKQDSNQPQHF	TGTGCCAGCAAACAAGACAGCAATCAGCCCCAGCATTTT
TRBV20-1	TRBD1	TRBJ2-7	few	CSASGHGTGIMDEQYF	TGCAGTGCTAGCGGACACGGGACAGGGATAATGGACGAGCAGTACTTC
TRBV4-1	TRBD1	TRBJ2-7	few	CASSQGRQGQQYF	TGCGCCAGCAGCCAAGGGCGACAGGGCCAGCAGTACTTC
TRBV20-1	NA	TRBJ1-2	NA	CSARDGGGNYGYTF	TGCAGTGCTAGAGATGGGGGCGGTAACTATGGCTACACCTTC
TRBV10-3	NA	TRBJ1-1	NA	CASSERAPEAFF	TGTGCCAGCAGTGAGAGGGCCCCTGAAGCTTTCTTT
TRBV20-1	NA	TRBJ2-7	NA	CSARDRLALFTYEQYF	TGCAGTGCTAGAGATCGGCTAGCCCTCTTTACCTACGAGCAGTACTTC
TRBV7-2	TRBD1	TRBJ1-5	NA	CASTPGQGRNQPQHF	TGTGCCAGCACCCCCGGACAGGGGCGCAATCAGCCCCAGCATTTT
TRBV7-9	TRBD1	TRBJ1-1	NA	CASSATGARAFF	TGTGCCAGCAGCGCAACAGGGGCTCGGGCTTTCTTT
TRBV10-3	TRBD1	TRBJ2-2	NA	CASSEAPAGGNTGELFF	TGTGCCAGCAGTGAAGCACCGGCAGGGGGAAACACCGGGGAGCTGTTTTTT
TRBV5-1	TRBD1	TRBJ2-7	many	CASSKDRGTFDEQYF	TGCGCCAGCAGCAAGGACAGGGGGACGTTCGACGAGCAGTACTTC
TRBV18	NA	TRBJ2-5	NA	CASSPPGRTETQYF	TGTGCCAGCTCACCACCGGGGCGAACAGAGACCCAGTACTTC
TRBV19	NA	TRBJ2-7	NA	CASSIRQGSYEQYF	TGTGCCAGTAGTATTAGGCAGGGAAGCTACGAGCAGTACTTC
TRBV7-2	NA	TRBJ2-6	many	CASSLGPAGANVLTF	TGTGCCAGCAGCTTAGGGCCAGCTGGGGCCAACGTCCTGACTTTC
TRBV15	NA	TRBJ2-7	many	CATSRPPRADDSYEQYF	TGTGCCACCAGCAGACCCCCCAGGGCGGACGACTCCTACGAGCAGTACTTC
TRBV9	NA	TRBJ2-2	NA	CASNPASTGELFF	TGTGCCAGCAACCCCGCCAGCACCGGGGAGCTGTTTTTT
TRBV7-8	TRBD1	TRBJ2-2	few	CASSLLDRGAGELFF	TGTGCCAGCAGCTTATTGGACAGGGGTGCCGGGGAGCTGTTTTTT
TRBV5-8	TRBD1	TRBJ2-7	few	CASRPDRVNEQYF	TGTGCCAGCAGACCCGACAGGGTCAACGAGCAGTACTTC
TRBV10-2	NA	TRBJ1-2	many	CASSDVREYTF	TGCGCCAGCAGTGATGTCAGGGAATACACCTTC
TRBV4-1	TRBD1	TRBJ2-5	few	CASSQRMFMQGTEETQYF	TGCGCCAGCAGCCAACGAATGTTCATGCAGGGGACAGAAGAGACCCAGTACTTC
TRBV4-3	TRBD1	TRBJ1-1	NA	CASSQDQGTGAFF	TGCGCCAGCAGCCAAGATCAGGGGACAGGAGCTTTCTTT
TRBV6-1	NA	TRBJ2-2	few	CASRAENTGELFF	TGTGCCAGCAGGGCAGAGAACACCGGGGAGCTGTTTTTT
TRBV15	TRBD1	TRBJ2-5	NA	CATSRDRDSKETQYF	TGTGCCACCAGCAGAGACCGGGACAGCAAAGAGACCCAGTACTTC
TRBV14	NA	TRBJ2-7	NA	CASSPTNRGEQYF	TGTGCCAGCAGCCCAACTAACAGAGGGGAGCAGTACTTC
TRBV25-1	NA	TRBJ1-3	NA	CASSFSGDGTIYF	TGTGCCAGCAGTTTTTCGGGTGATGGCACCATATATTTT
TRBV7-8	TRBD1	TRBJ1-5	many	CASRSGQDQPQHF	TGTGCCAGCAGGTCGGGACAGGATCAGCCCCAGCATTTT
TRBV29-1	TRBD1	TRBJ1-2	NA	CSYEQGAYGYTF	TGCAGTTACGAACAGGGGGCTTATGGCTACACCTTC
TRBV7-9	NA	TRBJ1-2	many	CASSTEYGYTF	TGTGCCAGCAGCACAGAGTATGGCTACACCTTC
TRBV7-6	NA	TRBJ2-5	many	CASSSPWGSGRVGTQYF	TGTGCCAGCAGCTCCCCGTGGGGGAGCGGAAGGGTCGGGACCCAGTACTTC
TRBV20-1	TRBD2	TRBJ2-7	NA	CSARVGGPSYEQYF	TGCAGTGCTAGAGTGGGAGGGCCTTCCTACGAGCAGTACTTC
TRBV18	NA	TRBJ1-1	NA	CASSPGGSRTEAFF	TGTGCCAGCTCACCTGGGGGGTCCAGGACTGAAGCTTTCTTT
TRBV12-3/TRBV12-4	NA	TRBJ2-7	many	CASSQTGRSYEQYF	TGTGCCAGCAGTCAGACAGGGAGGTCCTACGAGCAGTACTTC
TRBV19	TRBD1	TRBJ1-5	many	CASRTGRGDNQPQHF	TGTGCCAGTCGGACAGGCAGGGGTGACAATCAGCCCCAGCATTTT